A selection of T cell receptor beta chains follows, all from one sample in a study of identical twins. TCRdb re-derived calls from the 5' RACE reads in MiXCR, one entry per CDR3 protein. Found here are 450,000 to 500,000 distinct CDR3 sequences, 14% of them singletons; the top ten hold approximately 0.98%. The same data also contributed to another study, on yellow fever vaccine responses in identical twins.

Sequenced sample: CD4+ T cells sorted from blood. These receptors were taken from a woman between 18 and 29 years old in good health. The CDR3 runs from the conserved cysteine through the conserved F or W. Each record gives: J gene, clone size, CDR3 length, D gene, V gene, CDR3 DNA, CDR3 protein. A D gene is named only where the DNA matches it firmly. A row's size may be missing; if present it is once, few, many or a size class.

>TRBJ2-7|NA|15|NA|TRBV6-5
TGTGCCAGCAGTCCCTCGGGGACAACTTCCTACGAGCAGTACTTC
CASSPSGTTSYEQYF
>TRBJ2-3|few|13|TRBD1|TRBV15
TGTGCCACCAGCAGCGGGACAGGGGATACGCAGTATTTT
CATSSGTGDTQYF
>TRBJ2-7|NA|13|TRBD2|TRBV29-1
TGCAGCGTCATAGCGGGAGGGGCCTACGAGCAGTACTTC
CSVIAGGAYEQYF
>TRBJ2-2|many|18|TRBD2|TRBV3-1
TGTGCCAGCAGCCCGATTAGCGGGGGATTGGGTAACACCGGGGAGCTGTTTTTT
CASSPISGGLGNTGELFF
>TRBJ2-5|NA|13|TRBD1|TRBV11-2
TGTGCCAGCGTGGGACAGCCTCAAGAGACCCAGTACTTC
CASVGQPQETQYF
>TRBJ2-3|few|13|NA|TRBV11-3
TGTGCCAGCAGCCGGACAGACGCAGATACGCAGTATTTT
CASSRTDADTQYF
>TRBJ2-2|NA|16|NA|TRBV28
TGTGCCAGCAGACCCCCAGGGAGACAGGCCACCGGGGAGCTGTTTTTT
CASRPPGRQATGELFF
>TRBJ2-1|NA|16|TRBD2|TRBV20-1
TGCAGTGCCTGGGCCCAGCGGGGGGGCCAAGGGTATGAGCAGTTCTTC
CSAWAQRGGQGYEQFF
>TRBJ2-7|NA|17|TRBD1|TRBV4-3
TGCGCCAGCAGCCAAGATTATAGACAGGGGGCTTTCTACGAGCAGTACTTC
CASSQDYRQGAFYEQYF
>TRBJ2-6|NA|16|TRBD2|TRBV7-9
TGTGCCAGCAGCTTAGGGACTAGCGGCGGGGCCAACGTCCTGACTTTC
CASSLGTSGGANVLTF
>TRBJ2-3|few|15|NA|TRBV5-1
TGCGCCAGCAGCTTGAACATAGGGTCAGGAGATACGCAGTATTTT
CASSLNIGSGDTQYF
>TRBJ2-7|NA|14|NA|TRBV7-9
TGTGCCAGCAGCCAATGGGACGGGACCGACGAGCAGTACTTC
CASSQWDGTDEQYF
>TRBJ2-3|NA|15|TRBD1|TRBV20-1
TGCAGTGCTAGAGATGGTACAGGGGGCCCAGATACGCAGTATTTT
CSARDGTGGPDTQYF
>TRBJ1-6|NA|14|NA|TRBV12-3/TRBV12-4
TGTGCCAGCAGTCGACGTGGCTCTGGGTCACCCCTCCACTTT
CASSRRGSGSPLHF
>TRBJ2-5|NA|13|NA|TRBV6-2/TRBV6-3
TGTGCCAGCAGTAAACCTCCGATAGAGACCCAGTACTTC
CASSKPPIETQYF
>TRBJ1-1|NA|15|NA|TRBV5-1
TGCGCCAGCAGCGATGCGGACACAAGGTCAACTGAAGCTTTCTTT
CASSDADTRSTEAFF
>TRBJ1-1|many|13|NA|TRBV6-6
TGTGCCAGCACCATGAACGCCGGCACTGAAGCTTTCTTT
CASTMNAGTEAFF
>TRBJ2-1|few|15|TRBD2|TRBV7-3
TGTGCCAGCAGCTCAAGGGGAGGGTCAGGCAATGAGCAGTTCTTC
CASSSRGGSGNEQFF
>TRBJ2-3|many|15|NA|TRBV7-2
TGTGCCAGCAGCTCCGTGAGGGCCTGGACAGATACGCAGTATTTT
CASSSVRAWTDTQYF
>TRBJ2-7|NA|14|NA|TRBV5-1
TGCGCCAGCAGCACCCCACAGGGTTCCTACGAGCAGTACTTC
CASSTPQGSYEQYF
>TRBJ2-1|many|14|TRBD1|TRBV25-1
TGTGCCAGCAGTGATAGGACAGGGGGCTCTGAGCAGTTCTTC
CASSDRTGGSEQFF
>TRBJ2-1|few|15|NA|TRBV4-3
TGCGCCAGCAGCCAAGATCATCGGGGTTCGCGAGAGCAGTTCTTC
CASSQDHRGSREQFF
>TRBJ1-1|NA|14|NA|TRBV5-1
TGCGCCAGCAGAGCCAGGGAAGGGTGGACTGAAGCTTTCTTT
CASRAREGWTEAFF
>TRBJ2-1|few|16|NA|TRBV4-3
TGCGCCAGCAGCCAAGTCGGAGTAGGGCAGCGGGATGAGCAGTTCTTC
CASSQVGVGQRDEQFF
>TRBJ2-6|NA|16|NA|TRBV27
TGTGCCAGCAGTTCCGGGACACCCTCTGGGGCCAACGTCCTGACTTTC
CASSSGTPSGANVLTF
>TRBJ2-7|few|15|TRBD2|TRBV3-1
TGTGCCAGCAGCCAAGATTCAGCGGGGGCGTACGAGCAGTACTTC
CASSQDSAGAYEQYF
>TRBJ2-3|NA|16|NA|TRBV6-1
TGTGCCAGCAGTACACCTTCCAAGGGAAGTGCAGATACGCAGTATTTT
CASSTPSKGSADTQYF
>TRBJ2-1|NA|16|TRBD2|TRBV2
TGTGCCAGCAAGCCTTTAGCGGGGGGGGCCTACAATGAGCAGTTCTTC
CASKPLAGGAYNEQFF
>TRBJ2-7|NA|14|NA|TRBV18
TGTGCCAGCTCACTTACAGGGAATGGTGACGAGCAGTACTTC
CASSLTGNGDEQYF
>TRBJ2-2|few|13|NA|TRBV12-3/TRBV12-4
TGTGCCAGCAGTCCGGGGGACCACGGGGAGCTGTTTTTT
CASSPGDHGELFF
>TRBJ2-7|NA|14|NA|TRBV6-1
TGTGCCAGCAGTGAAATAACTGATTCCTACGAGCAGTACTTC
CASSEITDSYEQYF
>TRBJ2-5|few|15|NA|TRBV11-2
TGTGCCAGCAGCCCCTCGAGGTTGGATATGGAGACCCAGTACTTC
CASSPSRLDMETQYF
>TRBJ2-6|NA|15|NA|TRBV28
TGTGCCAGCAGGATACTGAGCTCTGGGGCCAACGTCCTGACTTTC
CASRILSSGANVLTF
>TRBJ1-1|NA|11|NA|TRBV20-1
TGCAGTGGTGAGGGAAACACTGAAGCTTTCTTT
CSGEGNTEAFF
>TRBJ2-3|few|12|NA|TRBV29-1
TGCAGCGTTTATGGAGGGACAGATACGCAGTATTTT
CSVYGGTDTQYF
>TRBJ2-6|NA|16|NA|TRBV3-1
TGTGCCAGCAGCCGCCTGGCAGGGTTGGGGGCCAACGTCCTGACTTTC
CASSRLAGLGANVLTF
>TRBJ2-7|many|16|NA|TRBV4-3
TGCGCCAGCAGCCAAGAGGTGGCCGCAGGGGTCTACGAGCAGTACTTC
CASSQEVAAGVYEQYF
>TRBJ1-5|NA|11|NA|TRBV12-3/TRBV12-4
TGTGCCAGCAGCCGGGACAATCCCCAGCATTTT
CASSRDNPQHF
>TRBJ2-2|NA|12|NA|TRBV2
TGTGCCAGCAGCCAGGGCCCGAGGGAGCTGTTTTTT
CASSQGPRELFF
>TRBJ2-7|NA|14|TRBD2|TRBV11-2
TGTGCCAGCATCCCAGGGACTAGCGGGAGAGAGCAGTACTTC
CASIPGTSGREQYF
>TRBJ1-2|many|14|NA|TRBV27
TGTGCCAGCGGGCCAATGAGGTTGGGCTATGGCTACACCTTC
CASGPMRLGYGYTF
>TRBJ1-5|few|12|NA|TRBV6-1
TGTGCCGCCAAGGTGGGCAATCAGCCCCAGCATTTT
CAAKVGNQPQHF